Here is one T cell receptor (beta chain) with its context. Its matching antigen is unknown. The same CDR3 is also encoded by other DNA sequences in this sample. Some clones are missing from TCRdb's copy, which holds only in-frame ones; the method was immunoSEQ multiplex PCR. Of tens of thousands of clones in the sample, around 81% were seen once. These data come from a study of T cells in narcolepsy. Study overall: Patients with NT1 or NT2 and healthy control donors were enrolled.

The study, taken as a whole, reports: Blood of same and different patients, but not healthy controls, reportedly held recurring autoreactive clonotypes. Some memory CD4+ repertoires had no autoreactive clone sequences. Comparing one patient's CSF and blood CD4+ clonotypes highlighted HCRT- and TRIB2-specific autoreactive clonotypes.

This receptor was identified in a human donor in good health. Sequenced material: memory (CD45RA-) CD4+ T cells from blood.

In DNA, the CDR3 is TGTGCCAGCAGCCACCGGGACAGGGCCGAGCAGTACTTC. It specifies CASSHRDRAEQYF. This chain joins TRBV19 and TRBJ2-7; TRBD1 matches 9 bases. Per germline, CDR1 LNHDA and CDR2 SQIVND (reference sequence). Trimming at V came to 9 bases and at J to 6 bases, leaving 9 bases not matched to a gene. This CDR3 comprises 13 residues.